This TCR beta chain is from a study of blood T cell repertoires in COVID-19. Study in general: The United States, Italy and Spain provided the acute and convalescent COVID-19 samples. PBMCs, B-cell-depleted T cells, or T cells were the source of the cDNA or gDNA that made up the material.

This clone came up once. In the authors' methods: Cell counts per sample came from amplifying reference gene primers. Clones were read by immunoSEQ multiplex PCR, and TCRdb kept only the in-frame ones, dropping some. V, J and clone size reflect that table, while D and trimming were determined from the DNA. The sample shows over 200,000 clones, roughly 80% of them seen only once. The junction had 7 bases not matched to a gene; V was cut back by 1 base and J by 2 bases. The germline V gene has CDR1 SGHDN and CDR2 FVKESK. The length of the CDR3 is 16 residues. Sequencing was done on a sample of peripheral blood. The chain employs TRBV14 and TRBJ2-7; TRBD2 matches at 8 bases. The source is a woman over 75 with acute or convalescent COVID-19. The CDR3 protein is CASSQASGTRTYEQYF. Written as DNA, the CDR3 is TGTGCCAGCAGCCAAGCTTCCGGGACTAGAACCTACGAGCAGTACTTC.